The entry below gives a single TCR beta chain sequence along with its context. Its cognate antigen is unknown. TCRdb reprocessed the 5' RACE reads and keeps a single row for each CDR3 protein, giving no DNA. In all, the sample yields almost 450,000 distinct CDR3 sequences. CDR1 is SGDLS and CDR2 is YYNGEE in the germline V gene. The length of the CDR3 is 15 residues. These data are taken from a study of T cells expressing NK-cell markers. Study conclusions and caveats: Several donors likewise had their CD3+CD56-NKG2C+ fraction led by these clonotypes.

The sample comprised blood T cells: a sorted CD56 or NKG2C T cell subset, CD4+ or CD8+ T cells, or bulk PBMC T cells (not recorded which). The J gene is TRBJ2-3, the V gene TRBV9. The receptor was derived from a woman aged 18 to 69 in good health. This CDR3 reads CASSVVAGGTDTQYF.